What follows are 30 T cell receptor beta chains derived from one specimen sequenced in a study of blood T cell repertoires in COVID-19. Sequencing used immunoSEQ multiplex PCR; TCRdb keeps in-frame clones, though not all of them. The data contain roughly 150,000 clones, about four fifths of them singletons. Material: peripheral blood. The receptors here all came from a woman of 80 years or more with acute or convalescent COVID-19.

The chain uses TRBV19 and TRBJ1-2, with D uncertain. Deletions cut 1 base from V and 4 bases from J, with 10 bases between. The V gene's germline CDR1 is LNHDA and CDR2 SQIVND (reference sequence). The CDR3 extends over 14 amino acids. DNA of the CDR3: TGTGCCAGTAGTATAGGCGGAATCAGCTATGGCTACACCTTC. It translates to CASSIGGISYGYTF.

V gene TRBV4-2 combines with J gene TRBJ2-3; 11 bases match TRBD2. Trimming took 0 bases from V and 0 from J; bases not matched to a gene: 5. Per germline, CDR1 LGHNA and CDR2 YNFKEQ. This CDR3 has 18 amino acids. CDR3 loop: CASSQEGSGGASTDTQYF. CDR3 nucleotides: TGTGCCAGCAGCCAAGAGGGTAGCGGGGGGGCTAGCACAGATACGCAGTATTTT.

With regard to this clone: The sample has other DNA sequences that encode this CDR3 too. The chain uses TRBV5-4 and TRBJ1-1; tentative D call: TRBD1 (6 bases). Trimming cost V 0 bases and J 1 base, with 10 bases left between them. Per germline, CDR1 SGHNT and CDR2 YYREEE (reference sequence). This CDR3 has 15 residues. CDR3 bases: TGTGCCAGCAGCTTGGGGGGGCCAGGGAACACTGAAGCTTTCTTT. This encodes CASSLGGPGNTEAFF.

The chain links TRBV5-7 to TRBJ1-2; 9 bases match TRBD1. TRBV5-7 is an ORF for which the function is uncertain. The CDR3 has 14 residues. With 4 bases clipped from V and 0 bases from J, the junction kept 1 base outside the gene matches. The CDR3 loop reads CASSRQGANYGYTF. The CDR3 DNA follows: TGTGCCAGCAGCCGACAGGGGGCTAACTATGGCTACACCTTC.

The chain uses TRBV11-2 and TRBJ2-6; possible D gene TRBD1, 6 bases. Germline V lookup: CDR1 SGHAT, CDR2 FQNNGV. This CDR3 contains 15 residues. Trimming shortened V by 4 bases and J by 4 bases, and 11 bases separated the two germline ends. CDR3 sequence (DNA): TGTGCCAGCAGCTCCTTGGGGGCAGGGGCCAACGTCCTGACTTTC. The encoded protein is CASSSLGAGANVLTF.

Here the CDR3 reads CASSSPLTRSRYEQYF. The CDR3 DNA is TGTGCCAGCAGTTCACCGTTGACTAGGTCCCGCTACGAGCAGTACTTC. The chain combines TRBV27 with TRBJ2-7; a weak D match, TRBD2 (6 bases). The CDR3 loop spans 16 amino acids. Looked up from germline, CDR1 is MNHEY and CDR2 is SMNVEV (reference sequence). The ends were cut back, 4 bases at V and 3 bases at J, with 19 bases in the middle.

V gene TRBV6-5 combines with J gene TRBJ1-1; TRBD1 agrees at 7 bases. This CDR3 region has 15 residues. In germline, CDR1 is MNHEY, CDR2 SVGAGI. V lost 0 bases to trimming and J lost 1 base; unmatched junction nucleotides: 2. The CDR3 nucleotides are TGTGCCAGCAGTTACTCGGGACAGAAGAACACTGAAGCTTTCTTT. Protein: CASSYSGQKNTEAFF.

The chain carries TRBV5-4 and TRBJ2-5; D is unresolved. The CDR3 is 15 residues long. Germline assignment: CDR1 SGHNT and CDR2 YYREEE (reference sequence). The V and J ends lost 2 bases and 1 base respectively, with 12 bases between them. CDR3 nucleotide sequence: TGTGCCAGCAGCTTCCTCCGACAACGCCAAGAGACCCAGTACTTC. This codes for CASSFLRQRQETQYF.

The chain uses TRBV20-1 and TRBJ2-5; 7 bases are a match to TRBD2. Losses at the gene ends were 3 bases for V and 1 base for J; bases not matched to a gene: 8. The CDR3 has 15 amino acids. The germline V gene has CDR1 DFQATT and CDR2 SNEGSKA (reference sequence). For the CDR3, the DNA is TGCAGTGCTAGTGAACAGCGGGGATTCCAAGAGACCCAGTACTTC. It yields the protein CSASEQRGFQETQYF.

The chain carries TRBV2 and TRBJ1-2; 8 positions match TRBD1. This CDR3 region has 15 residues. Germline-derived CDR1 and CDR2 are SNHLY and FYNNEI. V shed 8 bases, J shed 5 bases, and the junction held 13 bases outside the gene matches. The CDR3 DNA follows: TGTGCCAGCGCGCTGCAGGGGGCCAAATGGTATGGCTACACCTTC. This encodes CASALQGAKWYGYTF.

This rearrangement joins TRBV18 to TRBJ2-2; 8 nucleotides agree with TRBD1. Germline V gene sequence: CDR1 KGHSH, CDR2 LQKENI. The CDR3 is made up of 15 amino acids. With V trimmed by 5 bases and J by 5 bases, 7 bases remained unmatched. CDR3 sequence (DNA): TGTGCCAGCTCAGGCGGGACAGGAGGGACCGGGGAGCTGTTTTTT. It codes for CASSGGTGGTGELFF.

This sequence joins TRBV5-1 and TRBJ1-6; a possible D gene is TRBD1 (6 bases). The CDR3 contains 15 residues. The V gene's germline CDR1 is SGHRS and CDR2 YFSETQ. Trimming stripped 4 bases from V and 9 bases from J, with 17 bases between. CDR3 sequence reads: CASSLSYRAGSPLHF. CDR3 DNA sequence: TGCGCCAGCAGCCTATCCTACAGGGCCGGTTCACCCCTCCACTTT.

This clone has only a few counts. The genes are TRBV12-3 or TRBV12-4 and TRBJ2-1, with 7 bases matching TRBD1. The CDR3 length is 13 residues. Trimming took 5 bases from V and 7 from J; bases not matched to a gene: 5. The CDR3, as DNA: TGTGCCAGCAGTCTCCGGGACAGAAATGAGCAGTTCTTC. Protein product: CASSLRDRNEQFF.

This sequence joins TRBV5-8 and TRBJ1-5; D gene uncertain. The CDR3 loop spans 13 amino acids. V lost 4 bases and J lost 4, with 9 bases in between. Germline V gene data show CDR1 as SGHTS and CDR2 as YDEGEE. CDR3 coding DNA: TGTGCCAGCAGCCTCCAGCGGAATCAGCCCCAGCATTTT. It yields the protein CASSLQRNQPQHF.

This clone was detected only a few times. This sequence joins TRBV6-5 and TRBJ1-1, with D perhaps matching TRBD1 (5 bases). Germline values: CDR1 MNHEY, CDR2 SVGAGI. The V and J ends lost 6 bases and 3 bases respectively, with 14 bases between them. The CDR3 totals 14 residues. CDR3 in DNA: TGTGCCAGCAGCAGCCCCGGGGGGTACACTGAAGCTTTCTTT. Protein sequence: CASSSPGGYTEAFF.

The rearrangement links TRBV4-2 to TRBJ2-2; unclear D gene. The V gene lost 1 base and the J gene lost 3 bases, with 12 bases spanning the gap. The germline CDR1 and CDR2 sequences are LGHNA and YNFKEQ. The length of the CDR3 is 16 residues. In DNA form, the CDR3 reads TGTGCCAGCAGCCAAGTTCAATGGAGAGACACCGGGGAGCTGTTTTTT. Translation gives CASSQVQWRDTGELFF.

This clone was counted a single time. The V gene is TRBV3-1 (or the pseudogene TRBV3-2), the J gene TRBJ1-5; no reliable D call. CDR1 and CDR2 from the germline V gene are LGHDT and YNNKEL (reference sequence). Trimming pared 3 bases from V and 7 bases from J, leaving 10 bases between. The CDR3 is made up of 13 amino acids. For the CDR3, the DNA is TGTGCCAGCAGCCACTTACAGAGACAGCCCCAGCATTTT. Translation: CASSHLQRQPQHF.

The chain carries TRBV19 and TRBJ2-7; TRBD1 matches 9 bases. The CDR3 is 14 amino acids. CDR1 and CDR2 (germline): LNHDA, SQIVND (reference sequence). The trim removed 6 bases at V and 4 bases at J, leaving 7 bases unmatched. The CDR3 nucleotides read TGTGCCAGTAGCCAAACAGGGACAGGGTACGAGCAGTACTTC. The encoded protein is CASSQTGTGYEQYF.

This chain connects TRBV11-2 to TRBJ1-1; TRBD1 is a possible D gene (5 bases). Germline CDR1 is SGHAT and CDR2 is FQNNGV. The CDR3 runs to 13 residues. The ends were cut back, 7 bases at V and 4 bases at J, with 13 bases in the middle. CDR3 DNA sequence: TGTGCCAGCACCCCCGGGGGGGGCACTGAAGCTTTCTTT. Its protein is CASTPGGGTEAFF.

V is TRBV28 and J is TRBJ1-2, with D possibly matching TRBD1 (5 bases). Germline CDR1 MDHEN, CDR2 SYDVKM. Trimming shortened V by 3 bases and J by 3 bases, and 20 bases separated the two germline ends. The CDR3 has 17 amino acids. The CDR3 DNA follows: TGTGCCAGCAGTTTTCCCCTTTTGTTAGGCAGGGACTATGGCTACACCTTC. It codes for CASSFPLLLGRDYGYTF.

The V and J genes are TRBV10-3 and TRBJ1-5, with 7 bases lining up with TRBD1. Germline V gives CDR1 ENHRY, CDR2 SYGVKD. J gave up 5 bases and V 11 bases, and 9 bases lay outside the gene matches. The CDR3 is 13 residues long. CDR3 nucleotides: TGTGCCGTTACCGGGACAGCGGATCAGCCCCAGCATTTT. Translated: CAVTGTADQPQHF.

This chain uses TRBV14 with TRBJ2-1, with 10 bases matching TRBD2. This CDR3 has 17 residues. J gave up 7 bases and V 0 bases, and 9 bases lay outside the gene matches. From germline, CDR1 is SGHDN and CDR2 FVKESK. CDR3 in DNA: TGTGCCAGCAGCCAAGAACGAGCGGGAGGGCCTTGGAATGAGCAGTTCTTC. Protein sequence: CASSQERAGGPWNEQFF.

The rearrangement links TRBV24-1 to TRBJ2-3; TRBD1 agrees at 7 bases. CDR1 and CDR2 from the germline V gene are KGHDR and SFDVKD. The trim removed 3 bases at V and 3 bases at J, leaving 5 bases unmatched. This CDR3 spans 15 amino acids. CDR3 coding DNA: TGTGCCACCAGTGATAGTCGGACAGGAACAGATACGCAGTATTTT. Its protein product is CATSDSRTGTDTQYF.

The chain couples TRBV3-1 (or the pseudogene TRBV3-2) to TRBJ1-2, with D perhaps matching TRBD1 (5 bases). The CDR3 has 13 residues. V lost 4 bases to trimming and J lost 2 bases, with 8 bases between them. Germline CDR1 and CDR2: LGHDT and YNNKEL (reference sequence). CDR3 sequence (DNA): TGTGCCAGCAGCCCGGACATAAACTATGGCTACACCTTC. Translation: CASSPDINYGYTF.

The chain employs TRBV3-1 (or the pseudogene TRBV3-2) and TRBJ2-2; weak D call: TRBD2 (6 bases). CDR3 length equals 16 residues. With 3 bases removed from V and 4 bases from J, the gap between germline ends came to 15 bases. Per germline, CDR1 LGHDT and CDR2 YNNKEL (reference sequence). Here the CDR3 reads CASSQEGRTITGELFF. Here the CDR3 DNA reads TGTGCCAGCAGCCAGGAGGGACGGACTATCACCGGGGAGCTGTTTTTT.

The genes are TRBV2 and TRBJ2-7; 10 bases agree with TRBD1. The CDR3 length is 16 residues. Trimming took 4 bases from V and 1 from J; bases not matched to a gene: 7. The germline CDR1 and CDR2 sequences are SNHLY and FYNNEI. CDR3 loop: CASSVGRGQGSYEQYF. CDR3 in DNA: TGTGCCAGCAGTGTTGGGCGGGGACAGGGGTCCTACGAGCAGTACTTC.

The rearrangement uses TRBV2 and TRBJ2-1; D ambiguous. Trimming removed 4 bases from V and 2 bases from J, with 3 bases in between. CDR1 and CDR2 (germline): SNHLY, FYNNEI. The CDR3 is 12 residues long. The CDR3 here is CASSGPYNEQFF. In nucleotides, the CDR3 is TGTGCCAGCAGTGGGCCCTACAATGAGCAGTTCTTC.

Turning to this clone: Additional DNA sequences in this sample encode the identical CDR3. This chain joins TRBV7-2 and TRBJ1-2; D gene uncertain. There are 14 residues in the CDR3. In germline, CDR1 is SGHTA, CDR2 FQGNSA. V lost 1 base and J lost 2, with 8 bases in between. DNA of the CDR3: TGTGCCAGCAGCTTAGACAGAACCAACTATGGCTACACCTTC. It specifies CASSLDRTNYGYTF.

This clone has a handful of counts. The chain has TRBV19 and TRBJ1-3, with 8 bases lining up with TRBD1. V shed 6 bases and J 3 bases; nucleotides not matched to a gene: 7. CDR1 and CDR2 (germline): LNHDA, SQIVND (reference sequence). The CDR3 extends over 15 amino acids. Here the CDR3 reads CASRADRGIGNTIYF. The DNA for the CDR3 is TGTGCCAGTAGGGCCGACAGGGGAATTGGAAACACCATATATTTT.

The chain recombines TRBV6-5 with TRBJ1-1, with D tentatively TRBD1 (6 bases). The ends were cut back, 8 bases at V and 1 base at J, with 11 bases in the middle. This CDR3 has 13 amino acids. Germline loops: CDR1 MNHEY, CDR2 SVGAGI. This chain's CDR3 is CASRNRENTEAFF. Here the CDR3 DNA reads TGTGCCAGCCGTAACAGGGAGAACACTGAAGCTTTCTTT.